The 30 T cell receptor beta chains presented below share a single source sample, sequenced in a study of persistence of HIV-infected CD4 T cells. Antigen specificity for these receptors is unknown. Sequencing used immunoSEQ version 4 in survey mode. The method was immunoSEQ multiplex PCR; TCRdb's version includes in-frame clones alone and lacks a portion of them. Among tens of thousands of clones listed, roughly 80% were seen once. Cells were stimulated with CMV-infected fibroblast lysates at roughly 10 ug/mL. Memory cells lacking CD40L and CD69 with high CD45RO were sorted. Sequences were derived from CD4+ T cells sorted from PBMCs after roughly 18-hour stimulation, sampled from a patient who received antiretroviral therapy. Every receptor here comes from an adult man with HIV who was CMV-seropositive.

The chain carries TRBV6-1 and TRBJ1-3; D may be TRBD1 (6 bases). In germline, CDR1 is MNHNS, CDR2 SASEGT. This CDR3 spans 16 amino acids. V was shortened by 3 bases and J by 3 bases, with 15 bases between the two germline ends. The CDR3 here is CASSEGPGANGNTIYF. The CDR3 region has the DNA TGTGCCAGCAGTGAGGGACCAGGGGCCAATGGAAACACCATATATTTT.

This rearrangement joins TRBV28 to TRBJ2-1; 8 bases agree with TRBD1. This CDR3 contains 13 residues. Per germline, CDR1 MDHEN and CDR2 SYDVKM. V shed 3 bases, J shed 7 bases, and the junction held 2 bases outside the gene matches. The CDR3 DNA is TGTGCCAGCAGTTTGTACAGGGGGAATGAGCAGTTCTTC. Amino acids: CASSLYRGNEQFF.

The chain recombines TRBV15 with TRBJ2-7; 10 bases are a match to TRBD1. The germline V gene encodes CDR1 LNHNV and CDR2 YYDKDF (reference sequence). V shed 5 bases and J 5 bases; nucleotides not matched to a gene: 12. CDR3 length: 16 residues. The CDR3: CATSSRGDRGVHEQYF. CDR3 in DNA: TGTGCCACCAGCTCCAGGGGGGACAGGGGTGTCCACGAGCAGTACTTC.

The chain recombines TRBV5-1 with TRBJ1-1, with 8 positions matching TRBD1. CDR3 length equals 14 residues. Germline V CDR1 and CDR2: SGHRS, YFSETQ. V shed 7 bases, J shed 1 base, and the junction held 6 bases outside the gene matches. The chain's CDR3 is CASGDGQGNTEAFF. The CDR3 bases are TGCGCCAGCGGTGACGGACAGGGGAACACTGAAGCTTTCTTT. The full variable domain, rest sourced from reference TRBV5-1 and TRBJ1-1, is KAGVTQTPRYLIKTRGQQVTLSCSPISGHRSVSWYQQTPGQGLQFLFEYFSETQRNKGNFPGRFSGRQFSNSRSEMNVSTLELGDSALYLCASGDGQGNTEAFFGQGTRLTVV.

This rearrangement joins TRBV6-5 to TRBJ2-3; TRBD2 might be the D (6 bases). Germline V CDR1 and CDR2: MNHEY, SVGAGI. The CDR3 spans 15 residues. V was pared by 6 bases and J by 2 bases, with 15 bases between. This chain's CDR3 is CASSPRGLPTDTQYF. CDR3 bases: TGTGCCAGCAGCCCCCGCGGACTACCCACAGATACGCAGTATTTT.

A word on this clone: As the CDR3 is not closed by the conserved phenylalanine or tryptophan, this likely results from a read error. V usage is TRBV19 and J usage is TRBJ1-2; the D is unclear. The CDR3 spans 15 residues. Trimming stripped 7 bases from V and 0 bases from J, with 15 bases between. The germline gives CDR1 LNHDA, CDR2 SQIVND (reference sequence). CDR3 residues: CASNPKGTANYGYTL. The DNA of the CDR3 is TGTGCCAGTAACCCCAAGGGCACAGCTAACTATGGCTACACCCTC.

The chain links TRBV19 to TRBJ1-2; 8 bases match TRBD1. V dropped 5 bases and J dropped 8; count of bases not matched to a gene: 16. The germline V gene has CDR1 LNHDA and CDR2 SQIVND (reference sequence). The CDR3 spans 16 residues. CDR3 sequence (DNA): TGTGCCAGTAGTCGTCAGGGGGCGCAACCCCCGTTAGGCTACACCTTC. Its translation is CASSRQGAQPPLGYTF.

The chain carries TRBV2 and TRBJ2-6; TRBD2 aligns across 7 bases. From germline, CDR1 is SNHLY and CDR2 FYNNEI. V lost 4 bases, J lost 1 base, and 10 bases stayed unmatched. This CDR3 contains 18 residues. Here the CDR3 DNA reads TGTGCCAGCAGTGGGGAGGGGATAATTCTGTCTGGGGCCAACGTCCTGACTTTC. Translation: CASSGEGIILSGANVLTF.

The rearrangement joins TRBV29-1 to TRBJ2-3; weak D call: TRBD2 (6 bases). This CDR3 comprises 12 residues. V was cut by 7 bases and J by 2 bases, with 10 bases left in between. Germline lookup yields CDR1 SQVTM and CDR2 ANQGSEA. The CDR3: CSGSSATDTQYF. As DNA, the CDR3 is TGCAGCGGGTCTAGCGCCACAGATACGCAGTATTTT.

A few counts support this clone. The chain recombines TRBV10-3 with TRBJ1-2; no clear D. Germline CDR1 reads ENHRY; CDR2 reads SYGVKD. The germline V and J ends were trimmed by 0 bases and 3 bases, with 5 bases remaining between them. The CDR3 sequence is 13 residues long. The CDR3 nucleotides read TGTGCCATCAGTGAGTCGACGGACTATGGCTACACCTTC. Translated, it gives CAISESTDYGYTF.

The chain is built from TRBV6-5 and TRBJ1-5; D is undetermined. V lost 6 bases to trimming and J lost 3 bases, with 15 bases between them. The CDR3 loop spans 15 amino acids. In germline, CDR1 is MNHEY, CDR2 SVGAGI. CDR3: CASSPPATPNQPQHF. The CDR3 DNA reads TGTGCCAGCAGCCCCCCGGCGACCCCCAATCAGCCCCAGCATTTT.

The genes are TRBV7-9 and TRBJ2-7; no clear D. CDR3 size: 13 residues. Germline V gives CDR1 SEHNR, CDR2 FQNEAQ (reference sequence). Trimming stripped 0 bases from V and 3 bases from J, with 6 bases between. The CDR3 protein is CASSLATGYEQYF. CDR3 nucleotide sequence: TGTGCCAGCAGCTTAGCTACCGGCTACGAGCAGTACTTC.

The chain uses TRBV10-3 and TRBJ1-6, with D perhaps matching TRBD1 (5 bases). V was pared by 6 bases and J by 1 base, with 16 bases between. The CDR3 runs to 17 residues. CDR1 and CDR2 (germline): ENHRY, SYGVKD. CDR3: CAISQGSGRSYNSPLHF. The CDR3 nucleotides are TGTGCCATCAGCCAGGGTTCTGGACGGTCCTATAATTCACCCCTCCACTTT.

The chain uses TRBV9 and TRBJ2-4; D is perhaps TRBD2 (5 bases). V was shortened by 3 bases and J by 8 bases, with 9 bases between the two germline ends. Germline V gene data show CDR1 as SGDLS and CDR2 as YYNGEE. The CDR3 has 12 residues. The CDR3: CASSGRRDIQYF. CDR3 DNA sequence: TGTGCCAGCAGCGGCAGGCGGGACATTCAGTACTTC.

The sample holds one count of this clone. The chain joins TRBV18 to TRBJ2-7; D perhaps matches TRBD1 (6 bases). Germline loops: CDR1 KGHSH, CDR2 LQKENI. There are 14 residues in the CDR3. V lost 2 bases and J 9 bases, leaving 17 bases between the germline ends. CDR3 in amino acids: CASSPNRVTGGQYF. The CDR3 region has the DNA TGTGCCAGCTCACCAAACAGGGTCACTGGCGGGCAGTACTTC.

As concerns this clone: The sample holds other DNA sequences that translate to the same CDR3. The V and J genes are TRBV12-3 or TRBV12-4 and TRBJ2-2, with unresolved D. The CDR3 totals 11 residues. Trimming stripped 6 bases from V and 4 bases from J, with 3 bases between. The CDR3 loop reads CASSSTGELFF. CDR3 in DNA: TGTGCCAGCAGCTCCACCGGGGAGCTGTTTTTT.

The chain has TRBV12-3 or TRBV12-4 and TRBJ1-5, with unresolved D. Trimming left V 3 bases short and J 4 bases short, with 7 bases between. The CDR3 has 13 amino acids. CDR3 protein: CASSFRKNQPQHF. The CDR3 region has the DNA TGTGCCAGCAGTTTCAGGAAGAATCAGCCCCAGCATTTT.

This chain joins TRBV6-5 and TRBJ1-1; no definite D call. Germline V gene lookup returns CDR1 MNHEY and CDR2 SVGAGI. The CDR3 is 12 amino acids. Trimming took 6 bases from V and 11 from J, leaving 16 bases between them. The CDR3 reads CASRPSGGWAFF. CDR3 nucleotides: TGTGCCAGCAGGCCCTCGGGAGGTTGGGCTTTCTTT.

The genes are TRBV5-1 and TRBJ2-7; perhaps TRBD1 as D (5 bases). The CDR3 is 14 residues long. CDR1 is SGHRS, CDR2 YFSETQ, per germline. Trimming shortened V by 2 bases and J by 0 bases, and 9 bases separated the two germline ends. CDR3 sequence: CASSFTDSSYEQYF. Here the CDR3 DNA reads TGCGCCAGCAGCTTTACAGACAGCTCCTACGAGCAGTACTTC.

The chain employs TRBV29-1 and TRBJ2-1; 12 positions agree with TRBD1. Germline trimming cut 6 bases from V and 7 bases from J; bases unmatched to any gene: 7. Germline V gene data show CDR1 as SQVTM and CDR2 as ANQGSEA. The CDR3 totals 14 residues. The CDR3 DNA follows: TGCAGCGTGGGGACAGGGGGCCGATGGAATGAGCAGTTCTTC. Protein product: CSVGTGGRWNEQFF.

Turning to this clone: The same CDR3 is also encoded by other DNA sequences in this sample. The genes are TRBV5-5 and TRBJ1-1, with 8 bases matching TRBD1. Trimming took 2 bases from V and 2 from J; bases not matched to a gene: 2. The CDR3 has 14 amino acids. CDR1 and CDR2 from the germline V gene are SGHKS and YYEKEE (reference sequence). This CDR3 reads CASSFGQGNTEAFF. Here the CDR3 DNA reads TGTGCCAGCAGCTTCGGACAGGGTAACACTGAAGCTTTCTTT.

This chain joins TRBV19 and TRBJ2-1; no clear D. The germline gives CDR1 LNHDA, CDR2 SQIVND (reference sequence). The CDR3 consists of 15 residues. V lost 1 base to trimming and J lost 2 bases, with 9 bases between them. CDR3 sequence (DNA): TGTGCCAGTAGTATAGGGACGAGGACCTACAATGAGCAGTTCTTC. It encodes CASSIGTRTYNEQFF. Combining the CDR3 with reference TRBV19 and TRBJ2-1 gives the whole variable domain DGGITQSPKYLFRKEGQNVTLSCEQNLNHDAMYWYRQDPGQGLRLIYYSQIVNDFQKGDIAEGYSVSREKKESFPLTVTSAQKNPTAFYLCASSIGTRTYNEQFFGPGTRLTVL.

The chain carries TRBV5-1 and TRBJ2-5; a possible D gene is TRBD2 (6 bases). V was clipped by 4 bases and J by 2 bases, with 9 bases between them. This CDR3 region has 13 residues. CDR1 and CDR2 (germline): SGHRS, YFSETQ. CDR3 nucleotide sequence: TGCGCCAGCAGCACCGGGAGTCAAGAGACCCAGTACTTC. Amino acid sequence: CASSTGSQETQYF.

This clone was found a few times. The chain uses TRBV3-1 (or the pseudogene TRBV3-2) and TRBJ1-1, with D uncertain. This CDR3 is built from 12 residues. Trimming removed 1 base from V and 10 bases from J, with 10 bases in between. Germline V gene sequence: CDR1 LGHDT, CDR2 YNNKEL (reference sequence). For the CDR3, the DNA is TGTGCCAGCAGCCAAGGCTTTGCGGTAGCTTTCTTT. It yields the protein CASSQGFAVAFF.

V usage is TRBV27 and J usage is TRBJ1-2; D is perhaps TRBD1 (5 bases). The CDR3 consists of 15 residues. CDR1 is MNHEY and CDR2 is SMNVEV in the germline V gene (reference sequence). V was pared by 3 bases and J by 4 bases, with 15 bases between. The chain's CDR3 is CASSLSGLLVYGYTF. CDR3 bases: TGTGCCAGCAGTTTGTCGGGACTGTTGGTCTATGGCTACACCTTC.

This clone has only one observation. DNA for the CDR3: TGTGCCAGCAGTCACCGGGACAGTGAACAATATGGCTACACCTTC. Translating it yields CASSHRDSEQYGYTF. V and J are TRBV6-5 and TRBJ1-2; 7 bases match TRBD1. CDR1 MNHEY and CDR2 SVGAGI come from the germline V gene. J lost 5 bases, V lost 5 bases, and 11 bases had no gene match. The CDR3 runs 15 residues.

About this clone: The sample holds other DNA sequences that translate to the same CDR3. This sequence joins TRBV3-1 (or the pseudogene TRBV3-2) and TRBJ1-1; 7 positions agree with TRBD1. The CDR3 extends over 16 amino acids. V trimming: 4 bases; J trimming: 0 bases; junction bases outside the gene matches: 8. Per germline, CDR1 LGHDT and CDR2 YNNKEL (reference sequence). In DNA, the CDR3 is TGTGCCAGCAGCCGTCAGGGGGGGGGCATGAACACTGAAGCTTTCTTT. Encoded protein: CASSRQGGGMNTEAFF.

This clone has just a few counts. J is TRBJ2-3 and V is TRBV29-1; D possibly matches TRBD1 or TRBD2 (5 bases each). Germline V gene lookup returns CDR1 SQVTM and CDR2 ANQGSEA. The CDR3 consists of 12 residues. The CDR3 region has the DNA TGCGGGGCCGGGGCCGGGACAGATACGCAGTATTTT. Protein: CGAGAGTDTQYF.

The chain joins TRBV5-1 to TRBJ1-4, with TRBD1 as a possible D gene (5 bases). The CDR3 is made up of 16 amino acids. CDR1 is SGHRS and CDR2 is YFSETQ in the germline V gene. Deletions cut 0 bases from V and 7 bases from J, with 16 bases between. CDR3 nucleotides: TGCGCCAGCAGCTTGGATCCTTCAACCGGGGGTGAAAAACTGTTTTTT. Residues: CASSLDPSTGGEKLFF. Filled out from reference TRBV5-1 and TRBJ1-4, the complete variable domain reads KAGVTQTPRYLIKTRGQQVTLSCSPISGHRSVSWYQQTPGQGLQFLFEYFSETQRNKGNFPGRFSGRQFSNSRSEMNVSTLELGDSALYLCASSLDPSTGGEKLFFGSGTQLSVL.

The CDR3 here is CASREQMNTEAFF. DNA for the CDR3: TGTGCCAGCAGAGAACAGATGAACACTGAAGCTTTCTTT. The V gene is TRBV12-3 or TRBV12-4, the J gene TRBJ1-1; D unclear. The V gene lost 6 bases and the J gene lost 0 bases, with 8 bases spanning the gap. This CDR3 region has 13 residues.